This TCR beta chain stems from a study of PD-1 blockade in mismatch repair-deficient tumors. Here immunoSEQ multiplex PCR was the method, and the copy in TCRdb shows in-frame clones only, minus some. This sample yields approximately 130,000 clones, of which roughly nine tenths are seen a single time; approximately 12% belongs to the top ten. A remark on this clone: Its target is unknown.

Every patient had mismatch repair deficiency by PCR or immunohistochemistry. TCR sequencing covered a few patients who responded to pembrolizumab. Looked up from germline, CDR1 is MGHRA and CDR2 is YSYEKL. V shed 2 bases and J shed 5 bases, with 12 bases lying between them. There are 14 residues in the CDR3. Notes on the study in general: Tumor-resident clones, often absent from pretreatment blood, expanded after pembrolizumab and then contracted.

Sequences were derived from peripheral blood, sampled 44 weeks after starting pembrolizumab. J is TRBJ2-5 and V is TRBV4-1; either TRBD1 or TRBD2 may supply D (5 bases each). This clonotype originated in an adult with mismatch repair-deficient cancer. The CDR3 sequence is CASSQPGPRETQYF. The CDR3 nucleotides read TGCGCCAGCAGCCAACCGGGGCCTCGGGAGACCCAGTACTTC.